What follows is one T cell receptor beta chain and its context. Its antigen remains unknown. Generated by immunoSEQ multiplex PCR, the TCRdb table keeps only in-frame clones and is missing some. The sample carries roughly 5,200 clones, about nine tenths recorded once. The data originate from a study of T cell repertoires in ileal Crohn's disease. Study findings and constraints: All patients with clonality above 26.8% had endoscopic recurrence. Sorted CD8 T cells held more high-frequency clones than CD4.

Time point indicated: proximal margin of the surgical specimen (macroscopically non-inflamed). The source of this sequence is an adult with Crohn's disease. The sample consisted of ileal tissue.

The CDR3 region is CAIGYREMAGGDRPGELFF. The CDR3 region has the DNA TGTGCCATCGGGTACAGGGAAATGGCGGGAGGTGATAGACCCGGGGAGCTGTTTTTT. The chain links TRBV10-3 to TRBJ2-2; TRBD2 matches at 8 bases. This CDR3 has 19 amino acids. CDR1 is ENHRY, CDR2 SYGVKD, per germline. After removal of 8 bases from V and 6 bases from J, the junction contained 23 bases not matched to a gene.